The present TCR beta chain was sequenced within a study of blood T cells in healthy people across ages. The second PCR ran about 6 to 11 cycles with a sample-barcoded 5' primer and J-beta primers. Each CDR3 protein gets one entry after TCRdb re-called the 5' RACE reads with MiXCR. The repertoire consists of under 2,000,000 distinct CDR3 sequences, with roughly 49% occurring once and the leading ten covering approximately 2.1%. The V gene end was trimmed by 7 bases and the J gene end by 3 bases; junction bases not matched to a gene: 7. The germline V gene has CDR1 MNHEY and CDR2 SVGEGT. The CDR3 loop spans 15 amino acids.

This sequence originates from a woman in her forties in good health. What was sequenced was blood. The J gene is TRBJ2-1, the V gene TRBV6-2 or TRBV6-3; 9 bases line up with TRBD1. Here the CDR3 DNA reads TGTGCCAGCACCAGGGGGGGACAGGGCTACAATGAGCAGTTCTTC. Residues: CASTRGGQGYNEQFF.